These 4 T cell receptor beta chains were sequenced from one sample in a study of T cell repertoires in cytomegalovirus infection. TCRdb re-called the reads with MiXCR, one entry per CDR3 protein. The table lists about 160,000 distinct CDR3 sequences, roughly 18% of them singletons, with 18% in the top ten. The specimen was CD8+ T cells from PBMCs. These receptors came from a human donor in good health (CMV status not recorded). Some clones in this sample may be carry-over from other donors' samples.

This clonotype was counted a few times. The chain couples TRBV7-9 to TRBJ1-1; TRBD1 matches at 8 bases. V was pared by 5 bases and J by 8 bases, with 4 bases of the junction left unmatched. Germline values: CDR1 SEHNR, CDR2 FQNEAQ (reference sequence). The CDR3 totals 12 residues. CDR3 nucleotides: TGTGCCAGCAGCCGGGGACAGGAAGAAGCTTTCTTT. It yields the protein CASSRGQEEAFF. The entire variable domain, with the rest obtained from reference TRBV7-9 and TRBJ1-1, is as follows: DTGVSQNPRHKITKRGQNVTFRCDPISEHNRLYWYRQTLGQGPEFLTYFQNEAQLEKSRLLSDRFSAERPKGSFSTLEIQRTEQGDSAMYLCASSRGQEEAFFGQGTRLTVV.

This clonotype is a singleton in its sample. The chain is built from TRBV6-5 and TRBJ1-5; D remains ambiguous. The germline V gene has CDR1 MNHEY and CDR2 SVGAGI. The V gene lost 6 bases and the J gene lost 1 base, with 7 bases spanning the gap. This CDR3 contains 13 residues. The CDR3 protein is CASSDSSNQPQHF. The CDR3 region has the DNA TGTGCCAGCAGCGACTCGAGCAATCAGCCCCAGCATTTT.

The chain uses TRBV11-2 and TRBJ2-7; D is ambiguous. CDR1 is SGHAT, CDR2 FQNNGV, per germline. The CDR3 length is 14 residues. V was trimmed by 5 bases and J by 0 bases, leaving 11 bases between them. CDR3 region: CASSDEDASYEQYF. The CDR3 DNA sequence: TGTGCCAGCAGCGACGAGGATGCCTCCTACGAGCAGTACTTC. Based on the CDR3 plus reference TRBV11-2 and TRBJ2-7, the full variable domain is EAGVAQSPRYKIIEKRQSVAFWCNPISGHATLYWYQQILGQGPKLLIQFQNNGVVDDSQLPKDRFSAERLKGVDSTLKIQPAKLEDSAVYLCASSDEDASYEQYFGPGTRLTVT.

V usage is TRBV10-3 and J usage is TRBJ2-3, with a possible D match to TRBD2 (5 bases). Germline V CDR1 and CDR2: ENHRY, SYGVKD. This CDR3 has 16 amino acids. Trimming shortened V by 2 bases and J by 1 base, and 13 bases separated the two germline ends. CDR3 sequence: CAISERAPRGTDTQYF. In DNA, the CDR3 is TGTGCCATCAGTGAGAGGGCCCCGAGGGGCACAGATACGCAGTATTTT.